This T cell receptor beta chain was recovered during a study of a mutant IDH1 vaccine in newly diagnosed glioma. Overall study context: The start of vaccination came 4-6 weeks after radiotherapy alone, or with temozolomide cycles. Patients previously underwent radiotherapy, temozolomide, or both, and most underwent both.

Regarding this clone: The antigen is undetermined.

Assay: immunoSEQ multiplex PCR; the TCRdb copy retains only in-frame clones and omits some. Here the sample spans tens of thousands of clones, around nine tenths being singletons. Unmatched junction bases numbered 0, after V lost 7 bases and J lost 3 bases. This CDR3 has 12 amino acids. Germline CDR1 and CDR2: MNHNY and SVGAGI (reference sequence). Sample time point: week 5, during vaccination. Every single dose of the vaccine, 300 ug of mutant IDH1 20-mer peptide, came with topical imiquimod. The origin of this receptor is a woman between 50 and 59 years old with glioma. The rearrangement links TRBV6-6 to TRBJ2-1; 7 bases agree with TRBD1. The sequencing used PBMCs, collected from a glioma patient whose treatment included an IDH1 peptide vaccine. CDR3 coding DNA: TGTGCCAGCAACAGGGGCTACAATGAGCAGTTCTTC. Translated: CASNRGYNEQFF.